Below are 23 T cell receptor beta chains sequenced from a single sample in a study of identical twins. TCRdb recomputed calls from the 5' RACE reads with MiXCR, one row per CDR3 protein. Counted here are around 510,000 distinct CDR3 sequences, about 13% occurring once; the ten biggest clones make up about 0.94%. The sample also formed part of further work on yellow fever vaccine responses in identical twins.

Sequencing was carried out using CD4+ T cells sorted from blood. These receptors all stem from a woman in her late teens or twenties in good health.

The V call is TRBV6-4, the J call TRBJ2-7; 8 nucleotides match TRBD1. Germline values: CDR1 MRHNA, CDR2 SNTAGT. Unmatched junction bases numbered 4, after V lost 6 bases and J lost 0 bases. This CDR3 contains 14 residues. The DNA of the CDR3 is TGTGCCAGCAGAGACAGGGGTTACTCCTACGAGCAGTACTTC. The encoded protein is CASRDRGYSYEQYF.

This clonotype was seen only a few times. This chain connects TRBV20-1 to TRBJ2-5; 8 bases match TRBD2. Germline assignment: CDR1 DFQATT and CDR2 SNEGSKA (reference sequence). CDR3 length: 17 residues. Trimming at V came to 0 bases and at J to 5 bases, leaving 14 bases not matched to a gene. The CDR3 protein is CSARERVTGGPVETQYF. The CDR3 nucleotides are TGCAGTGCTAGAGAAAGGGTAACGGGAGGGCCCGTGGAGACCCAGTACTTC.

The chain combines TRBV6-1 with TRBJ1-5, with D possibly matching TRBD1 (6 bases). Per the germline V gene, CDR1 is MNHNS and CDR2 is SASEGT. The CDR3 is made up of 11 amino acids. The V gene lost 5 bases and the J gene lost 11 bases, with 10 bases spanning the gap. The CDR3: CASSPGQTQHF. Here the CDR3 DNA reads TGTGCCAGCAGTCCCGGACAGACCCAGCATTTT.

This clonotype was counted ten times or more. The chain employs TRBV6-1 and TRBJ2-3; a weak D match, TRBD1 (6 bases). V lost 6 bases and J lost 5, with 18 bases in between. The CDR3 contains 15 residues. CDR1 is MNHNS, CDR2 SASEGT, per germline. This CDR3 is CASSNGAGARDTQYF. CDR3 in DNA: TGTGCCAGCAGCAACGGCGCAGGGGCAAGAGATACGCAGTATTTT.

This clonotype was picked up a small number of times. This CDR3 reads CASKQGLRESEQYF. The CDR3 DNA sequence: TGTGCCAGCAAACAGGGTCTGAGGGAAAGCGAGCAGTACTTC. The chain is built from TRBV6-2 or TRBV6-3 and TRBJ2-7, with a tentative D call TRBD1 (6 bases). The V and J ends lost 7 bases and 6 bases respectively, with 19 bases between them. This CDR3 has 14 residues. Germline V gene lookup returns CDR1 MNHEY and CDR2 SVGEGT.

For the CDR3, the DNA is TGTGCCAGCAGTGATGAGGGGGGGCTTTGGTACTTC. This sequence encodes CASSDEGGLWYF. The chain links TRBV2 to TRBJ2-7, with D possibly matching TRBD2 (7 bases). Germline V gene lookup returns CDR1 SNHLY and CDR2 FYNNEI. The CDR3 runs 12 residues. Between the trimmed V and J ends, which lost 3 bases and 12 bases, there was a span of 15 bases. The complete variable domain, with remaining parts taken from reference TRBV2 and TRBJ2-7, reads EPEVTQTPSHQVTQMGQEVILRCVPISNHLYFYWYRQILGQKVEFLVSFYNNEISEKSEIFDDQFSVERPDGSNFTLKIRSTKLEDSAMYFCASSDEGGLWYFGPGTRLTVT.

The chain carries TRBV3-1 and TRBJ2-1; 9 bases are a match to TRBD2. The CDR3 totals 18 residues. Germline CDR1 reads LGHDT; CDR2 reads YNNKEL (reference sequence). V was clipped by 1 base and J by 6 bases; unmatched bases: 13. CDR3 amino acids: CASSQGPLAGTKGNEQFF. In DNA form, the CDR3 reads TGTGCCAGCAGCCAAGGCCCGCTAGCGGGGACGAAGGGCAATGAGCAGTTCTTC.

This clonotype was detected a few times. The chain has TRBV6-2 or TRBV6-3 and TRBJ1-5; D gene unclear. The germline V gene encodes CDR1 MNHEY and CDR2 SVGEGT. The CDR3 runs to 14 residues. The CDR3 DNA reads TGTGCAGCGGAGGTGGCAGGCGGCAATCAGCCCCAGCATTTT. As protein: CAAEVAGGNQPQHF.

Of note for this clonotype: Given the absence of the conserved phenylalanine or tryptophan at the CDR3 end, a read error is likely. The rearrangement links TRBV28 to TRBJ2-5, with D tentatively TRBD1 (5 bases). Deletions cut 3 bases from V and 4 bases from J, with 12 bases between. This CDR3 region has 14 residues. Germline V gene sequence: CDR1 MDHEN, CDR2 SYDVKM. CDR3 sequence: CASSFQGFRETQYL. CDR3 DNA sequence: TGTGCCAGCAGTTTTCAGGGTTTTCGAGAGACCCAGTACCTC.

In its sample, this clonotype was seen a few times. The chain employs TRBV11-2 and TRBJ2-3; 10 bases are a match to TRBD2. V lost 4 bases, J lost 5 bases, and 3 bases stayed unmatched. Germline V gene data show CDR1 as SGHAT and CDR2 as FQNNGV. The CDR3 covers 14 residues. The CDR3: CASSSTSGVDTQYF. The DNA for the CDR3 is TGTGCCAGCAGCTCTACTAGCGGGGTAGATACGCAGTATTTT.

This chain links TRBV6-2 or TRBV6-3 with TRBJ2-7; 8 bases map to TRBD2. There are 18 residues in the CDR3. CDR1 MNHEY and CDR2 SVGEGT come from the germline V gene. With V trimmed by 2 bases and J by 3 bases, 15 bases remained unmatched. The CDR3 DNA reads TGTGCCAGCAGTTACACCCCGCCACAGCAGCGGGAGTTCTACGAGCAGTACTTC. Amino acid sequence: CASSYTPPQQREFYEQYF.

The chain is built from TRBV29-1 and TRBJ2-2; D may correspond to TRBD1 or TRBD2 (6 bases each). CDR1 and CDR2 (germline): SQVTM, ANQGSEA. Trimming pared 7 bases from V and 5 bases from J, leaving 14 bases between. The CDR3 is 13 amino acids. The CDR3 loop reads CSAEGGWTGELFF. DNA for the CDR3: TGCAGCGCCGAGGGGGGTTGGACCGGGGAGCTGTTTTTT.

This chain's CDR3 is CASTEAGPTYEQYF. DNA for the CDR3: TGTGCCAGCACCGAAGCGGGGCCCACCTACGAGCAGTACTTC. This chain joins TRBV6-2 or TRBV6-3 and TRBJ2-7; 7 bases are shared with TRBD2. CDR1 and CDR2 (germline): MNHEY, SVGEGT. The V gene end was trimmed by 7 bases and the J gene end by 2 bases; junction bases not matched to a gene: 8. The CDR3 is 14 residues long.

This clonotype showed up just a few times. This chain links TRBV4-2 with TRBJ2-5; 14 bases match TRBD2. With 2 bases clipped from V and 1 base from J, the junction kept 3 bases outside the gene matches. This CDR3 is 17 amino acids long. Germline lookup yields CDR1 LGHNA and CDR2 YNFKEQ. The CDR3 DNA reads TGTGCCAGCAGCCAATCCGGACTAGCGGGGGGCCAAGAGACCCAGTACTTC. Translated, it gives CASSQSGLAGGQETQYF.

This sequence joins TRBV6-2 or TRBV6-3 and TRBJ2-7, with 9 bases aligning to TRBD1. CDR1 is MNHEY and CDR2 is SVGEGT in the germline V gene. The trim removed 9 bases at V and 1 base at J, leaving 7 bases unmatched. The CDR3 has 14 residues. The CDR3 bases are TGTGCCAGTACCCGGGACAGGGCATCCTACGAGCAGTACTTC. Translated: CASTRDRASYEQYF.

In its sample, this clonotype was seen a few times. V is TRBV4-1 and J is TRBJ2-1; 14 bases match TRBD2. Germline lookup yields CDR1 MGHRA and CDR2 YSYEKL. Trimming at V came to 6 bases and at J to 10 bases, leaving 8 bases not matched to a gene. This CDR3 comprises 15 residues. The CDR3 loop is CASRQPGTSGREQFF. CDR3 nucleotide sequence: TGCGCCAGCAGGCAACCCGGGACTAGCGGGAGAGAGCAGTTCTTC.

This clonotype has a count of ten or more. The chain couples TRBV29-1 to TRBJ2-5; D unresolved. CDR1 is SQVTM and CDR2 is ANQGSEA in the germline V gene. V lost 0 bases and J 4 bases, leaving 15 bases between the germline ends. The CDR3 sequence is 15 residues long. The CDR3 DNA reads as TGCAGCGTTGAAGAGCTGATTACCTCCCGAGAGACCCAGTACTTC. This translates into CSVEELITSRETQYF.

This clonotype was recorded a few times. The V gene is TRBV20-1, the J gene TRBJ2-7; TRBD2 agrees at 7 bases. Germline trimming cut 6 bases from V and 2 bases from J; bases unmatched to any gene: 22. The length of the CDR3 is 18 residues. The germline V gene has CDR1 DFQATT and CDR2 SNEGSKA (reference sequence). The CDR3 reads CSAPPVVQRREWTYEQYF. CDR3 coding DNA: TGCAGTGCCCCGCCCGTCGTTCAGAGGCGGGAGTGGACCTACGAGCAGTACTTC.

There are a few counts of this clonotype. The chain recombines TRBV3-1 with TRBJ2-3; TRBD1 agrees at 7 bases. Germline-derived CDR1 and CDR2 are LGHDT and YNNKEL (reference sequence). The CDR3 spans 16 residues. Losses at the gene ends were 3 bases for V and 2 bases for J; bases not matched to a gene: 8. The CDR3 nucleotides read TGTGCCAGCAGCCACCCCACGGACAGGAACACAGATACGCAGTATTTT. This sequence encodes CASSHPTDRNTDTQYF.

V is TRBV7-8 and J is TRBJ2-2; D possibly corresponds to TRBD2 (6 bases). Trimming cost V 5 bases and J 4 bases, with 14 bases left between them. There are 15 residues in the CDR3. In germline, CDR1 is SGHVS, CDR2 FQNEAQ. CDR3 region: CASSRLGEVTGELFF. CDR3 coding DNA: TGTGCCAGCAGCCGATTGGGGGAGGTCACCGGGGAGCTGTTTTTT.

The chain joins TRBV12-3 or TRBV12-4 to TRBJ2-7; a possible D gene is TRBD1 (8 bases). Trimming took 9 bases from V and 4 from J, leaving 13 bases between them. The CDR3 is 12 residues long. CDR3 sequence reads: CASKQGGYEQYF. The DNA of the CDR3 is TGTGCCAGTAAACAGGGGGGGTACGAGCAGTACTTC.

This clonotype was recorded many times. This sequence joins TRBV24-1 and TRBJ2-1; no definite D call. Germline CDR1 reads KGHDR; CDR2 reads SFDVKD. CDR3 length: 14 amino acids. The V end was cut by 2 bases, the J end by 4 bases, with 8 bases between. In nucleotides, the CDR3 is TGTGCCACCAGTGATTCGTCACAATACAATGAGCAGTTCTTC. This codes for CATSDSSQYNEQFF.

The chain joins TRBV19 to TRBJ2-7, with TRBD1 matching 8 bases. CDR1 is LNHDA and CDR2 is SQIVND in the germline V gene (reference sequence). V lost 9 bases to trimming and J lost 0 bases; unmatched junction nucleotides: 10. This CDR3 spans 15 amino acids. The CDR3 region is CASNDRDRSSYEQYF. In DNA form, the CDR3 reads TGTGCCAGCAACGACCGGGACAGGAGCTCCTACGAGCAGTACTTC. The complete variable domain, with remaining parts taken from reference TRBV19 and TRBJ2-7, reads DGGITQSPKYLFRKEGQNVTLSCEQNLNHDAMYWYRQDPGQGLRLIYYSQIVNDFQKGDIAEGYSVSREKKESFPLTVTSAQKNPTAFYLCASNDRDRSSYEQYFGPGTRLTVT.